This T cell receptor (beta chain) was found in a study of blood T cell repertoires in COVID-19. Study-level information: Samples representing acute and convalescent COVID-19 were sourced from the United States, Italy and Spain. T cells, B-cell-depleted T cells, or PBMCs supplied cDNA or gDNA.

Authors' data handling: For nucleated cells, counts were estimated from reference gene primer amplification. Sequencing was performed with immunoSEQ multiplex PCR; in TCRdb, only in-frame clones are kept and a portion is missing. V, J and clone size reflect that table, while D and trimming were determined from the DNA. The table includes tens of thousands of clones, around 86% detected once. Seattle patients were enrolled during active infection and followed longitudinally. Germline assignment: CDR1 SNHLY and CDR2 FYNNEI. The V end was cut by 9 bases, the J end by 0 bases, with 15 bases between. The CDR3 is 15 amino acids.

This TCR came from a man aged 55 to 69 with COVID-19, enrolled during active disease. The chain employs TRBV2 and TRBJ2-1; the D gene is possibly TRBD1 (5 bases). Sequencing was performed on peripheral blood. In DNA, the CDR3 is TGTGCCAGTTCTACAGGCGTCAGCTCCTACAATGAGCAGTTCTTC. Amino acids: CASSTGVSSYNEQFF.